The 30 T cell receptor beta chains given below trace back to one sample, sequenced in a study of OX40 agonist ivuxolimab in advanced cancers. Profiled with immunoSEQ multiplex PCR; TCRdb holds only in-frame clones, not every one. The data show approximately 17,000 clones, approximately 83% seen once. The material sequenced was CD4+ or CD8+ T cells sorted from blood, taken in a trial of the OX40 agonist ivuxolimab. These receptors were taken from an adult with an advanced solid tumor such as melanoma, head and neck, liver or kidney cancer.

This clone was found a few times. The chain couples TRBV7-6 to TRBJ1-2, with a possible D match to TRBD1 (6 bases). Germline CDR1 is SGHVS and CDR2 is FNYEAQ. There are 11 residues in the CDR3. Trimming pared 6 bases from V and 8 bases from J, leaving 10 bases between. CDR3 region: CASRSTGGYTF. The CDR3 DNA is TGTGCCAGCAGATCCACAGGGGGCTACACCTTC. Full variable domain (outside the CDR3, taken from reference TRBV7-6 and TRBJ1-2): GAGVSQSPRYKVTKRGQDVALRCDPISGHVSLYWYRQALGQGPEFLTYFNYEAQQDKSGLPNDRFSAERPEGSISTLTIQRTEQRDSAMYRCASRSTGGYTFGSGTRLTVV.

This sequence joins TRBV7-7 and TRBJ2-2; TRBD1 is a possible D gene (5 bases). V lost 5 bases to trimming and J lost 6 bases, with 10 bases between them. Germline V gene lookup returns CDR1 SSHAT and CDR2 FNYEAQ (reference sequence). This CDR3 comprises 13 residues. The CDR3 DNA is TGTGCCAGCAGCCTACAGGTTGCCGGGGAGCTGTTTTTT. Residues: CASSLQVAGELFF.

This chain uses TRBV4-2 with TRBJ1-4; D ambiguous. Germline loops: CDR1 LGHNA, CDR2 YNFKEQ. CDR3 length: 14 residues. V was shortened by 1 base and J by 8 bases, with 11 bases between the two germline ends. The CDR3 here is CASSQGFVGEKLFF. In nucleotides, the CDR3 is TGTGCCAGCAGCCAAGGCTTCGTAGGAGAAAAACTGTTTTTT.

This clone was seen a few times. The chain has TRBV11-2 and TRBJ2-7, with a weak D call TRBD1 (7 bases). The CDR3 is 16 amino acids. The V gene's germline CDR1 is SGHAT and CDR2 FQNNGV. Trimming took off 3 bases at V and 5 bases at J, with 20 bases between the two ends. The CDR3 DNA follows: TGTGCCAGCAGCTTGGGACTTAGTGGACAGGAACACGAGCAGTACTTC. Its translation: CASSLGLSGQEHEQYF.

The rearrangement joins TRBV9 to TRBJ2-3; 7 bases map to TRBD1. The CDR3 is 15 residues long. Germline values: CDR1 SGDLS, CDR2 YYNGEE. Trimming at V came to 0 bases and at J to 4 bases, leaving 5 bases not matched to a gene. CDR3 region: CASSVEGAGADTQYF. CDR3 DNA: TGTGCCAGCAGCGTAGAGGGGGCAGGCGCAGATACGCAGTATTTT.

This clone has a single count. The genes are TRBV28 and TRBJ2-3; 9 bases match TRBD1. Per germline, CDR1 MDHEN and CDR2 SYDVKM. This CDR3 is built from 15 residues. The ends lost 3 bases at V and 5 bases at J; junction bases unmatched: 6. Here the CDR3 reads CASSLGQGEVDTQYF. The CDR3 bases are TGTGCCAGCAGTTTGGGACAGGGCGAAGTAGATACGCAGTATTTT.

The gene calls are TRBV28 and TRBJ2-1, with D perhaps assigned TRBD1 or TRBD2 (5 bases each). From germline, CDR1 is MDHEN and CDR2 SYDVKM. The CDR3 is 16 amino acids. Trimming took 6 bases from V and 0 from J, leaving 15 bases between them. The CDR3 sequence: CASRPGRQSSYNEQFF. The CDR3, as DNA: TGTGCCAGCAGACCGGGACGGCAGAGCTCCTACAATGAGCAGTTCTTC. The variable domain in full, completed from reference TRBV28 and TRBJ2-1, reads DVKVTQSSRYLVKRTGEKVFLECVQDMDHENMFWYRQDPGLGLRLIYFSYDVKMKEKGDIPEGYSVSREKKERFSLILESASTNQTSMYLCASRPGRQSSYNEQFFGPGTRLTVL.

J is TRBJ1-5 and V is TRBV5-6; D is unclear. CDR1 and CDR2 (germline): SGHDT, YYEEEE. The CDR3 is 15 residues long. Trimming left V 1 base short and J 4 bases short, with 12 bases between. CDR3 bases: TGTGCCAGCAGCTTGAAAGGATTTTGGAATCAGCCCCAGCATTTT. Amino acid sequence: CASSLKGFWNQPQHF.

This chain uses TRBV7-9 with TRBJ1-1, with TRBD1 matching 9 bases. V gave up 5 bases and J gave up 5 bases; unmatched junction bases: 3. The CDR3 extends over 13 amino acids. Germline V CDR1 and CDR2: SEHNR, FQNEAQ (reference sequence). The CDR3 nucleotides read TGTGCCAGCAGCCGAGGACAGGGGACTGAAGCTTTCTTT. It yields the protein CASSRGQGTEAFF. Drawing the rest from reference TRBV7-9 and TRBJ1-1, the complete variable domain is DTGVSQNPRHKITKRGQNVTFRCDPISEHNRLYWYRQTLGQGPEFLTYFQNEAQLEKSRLLSDRFSAERPKGSFSTLEIQRTEQGDSAMYLCASSRGQGTEAFFGQGTRLTVV.

This clone has a handful of counts. The rearrangement links TRBV5-1 to TRBJ2-7, with 7 bases fitting TRBD1. Germline V lookup: CDR1 SGHRS, CDR2 YFSETQ. Germline trimming cut 0 bases from V and 3 bases from J; bases unmatched to any gene: 6. CDR3 length: 15 amino acids. The CDR3 region is CASSLEASGGYEQYF. CDR3 bases: TGCGCCAGCAGCTTGGAGGCCTCAGGGGGCTACGAGCAGTACTTC. Based on the CDR3 plus reference TRBV5-1 and TRBJ2-7, the full variable domain is KAGVTQTPRYLIKTRGQQVTLSCSPISGHRSVSWYQQTPGQGLQFLFEYFSETQRNKGNFPGRFSGRQFSNSRSEMNVSTLELGDSALYLCASSLEASGGYEQYFGPGTRLTVT.

The chain joins TRBV9 to TRBJ2-2, with TRBD1 identical over 7 bases. The V gene end was trimmed by 0 bases and the J gene end by 1 base; junction bases not matched to a gene: 3. This CDR3 contains 16 residues. Germline CDR1 and CDR2: SGDLS and YYNGEE. The CDR3 sequence: CASSVGTGMNTGELFF. Written as DNA, the CDR3 is TGTGCCAGCAGCGTAGGGACAGGAATGAACACCGGGGAGCTGTTTTTT. Full variable domain (outside the CDR3, taken from reference TRBV9 and TRBJ2-2): DSGVTQTPKHLITATGQRVTLRCSPRSGDLSVYWYQQSLDQGLQFLIQYYNGEERAKGNILERFSAQQFPDLHSELNLSSLELGDSALYFCASSVGTGMNTGELFFGEGSRLTVL.

The V gene is TRBV7-9, the J gene TRBJ1-2; 9 bases map to TRBD1. CDR1 is SEHNR, CDR2 FQNEAQ, per germline (reference sequence). With V trimmed by 4 bases and J by 3 bases, 6 bases remained unmatched. CDR3 size: 15 residues. The CDR3 DNA reads TGTGCCAGCAGCTGGACAGGGGATCGTGACTATGGCTACACCTTC. Translated: CASSWTGDRDYGYTF.

This chain links TRBV4-2 with TRBJ2-7; D may be TRBD1 (5 bases). This CDR3 is built from 15 residues. With 0 bases removed from V and 3 bases from J, the gap between germline ends came to 12 bases. Looked up from germline, CDR1 is LGHNA and CDR2 is YNFKEQ. The CDR3 is CASSQDEQGFYEQYF. The CDR3 nucleotides are TGTGCCAGCAGCCAAGATGAGCAGGGCTTCTACGAGCAGTACTTC.

This chain links TRBV9 with TRBJ2-1; the D gene is possibly TRBD1 (6 bases). V lost 0 bases, J lost 10 bases, and 14 bases lay in between. Germline V gives CDR1 SGDLS, CDR2 YYNGEE. This CDR3 region has 14 residues. The CDR3 sequence is CASSVADSLYEQFF. The DNA for the CDR3 is TGTGCCAGCAGCGTAGCGGACAGCCTCTACGAGCAGTTCTTC.

V is TRBV5-6 and J is TRBJ1-2; 11 bases fit TRBD1. J was trimmed by 4 bases and V by 4 bases; bases with no gene match: 6. This CDR3 has 15 amino acids. CDR1 is SGHDT, CDR2 YYEEEE, per germline. The CDR3, as DNA: TGTGCCAGCAGCCAGTACGGGACAGGGGGCTATGGCTACACCTTC. Translated, it gives CASSQYGTGGYGYTF.

The V gene is TRBV2, the J gene TRBJ1-2; no definite D call. The CDR3 is 13 residues long. V was trimmed by 4 bases and J by 4 bases, leaving 10 bases between them. Germline V gives CDR1 SNHLY, CDR2 FYNNEI. CDR3 amino acids: CASSGSVAYGYTF. Written as DNA, the CDR3 is TGTGCCAGCAGTGGGTCTGTAGCCTATGGCTACACCTTC.

The rearrangement joins TRBV7-6 to TRBJ2-7, with TRBD1 matching 10 bases. Losses at the gene ends were 6 bases for V and 4 bases for J; bases not matched to a gene: 6. Germline CDR1 SGHVS, CDR2 FNYEAQ. The CDR3 spans 14 residues. CDR3 DNA: TGTGCCAGCAGTTTATGGGACAGGGGTTACGAGCAGTACTTC. Translated: CASSLWDRGYEQYF.

This clone was found once. The V and J genes are TRBV4-3 and TRBJ1-6; D not resolved. CDR3 size: 14 residues. V was cut by 0 bases and J by 8 bases, with 8 bases left in between. The V gene's germline CDR1 is LGHNA and CDR2 YSLEER. For the CDR3, the DNA is TGCGCCAGCAGCCAAGACGTCGGGTATTCACCCCTCCACTTT. This codes for CASSQDVGYSPLHF.

This clone was seen just once. The genes are TRBV9 and TRBJ1-5; D call uncertain. The CDR3 contains 15 residues. V was clipped by 1 base and J by 0 bases, with 8 bases between them. Germline CDR1 is SGDLS and CDR2 is YYNGEE. The CDR3 reads CASSVYSHSNQPQHF. The CDR3 DNA follows: TGTGCCAGCAGCGTATACAGCCATAGCAATCAGCCCCAGCATTTT.

This sequence joins TRBV5-6 and TRBJ1-4, with a tentative D call TRBD1 (5 bases). Germline V gene lookup returns CDR1 SGHDT and CDR2 YYEEEE. Trimming removed 4 bases at V and 3 bases at J, with 13 bases between. This CDR3 comprises 15 residues. The chain's CDR3 is CASSPGPGANEKLFF. CDR3 nucleotide sequence: TGTGCCAGCAGCCCAGGGCCCGGGGCTAATGAAAAACTGTTTTTT.

This clone came up a few times. This chain uses TRBV7-6 with TRBJ2-2; D is ambiguous. V was cut by 5 bases and J by 0 bases, with 10 bases left in between. CDR3 length: 15 amino acids. Germline V gene data show CDR1 as SGHVS and CDR2 as FNYEAQ. CDR3 sequence reads: CASSVDGSNTGELFF. The CDR3 nucleotides read TGTGCCAGCAGCGTTGACGGATCGAACACCGGGGAGCTGTTTTTT.

The chain carries TRBV11-2 and TRBJ2-7; D remains unclear. Trimming left V 4 bases short and J 0 bases short, with 16 bases between. Germline-derived CDR1 and CDR2 are SGHAT and FQNNGV. The CDR3 sequence is 16 residues long. The CDR3, as DNA: TGTGCCAGCAGCTACGACTCACACCAGAGCTCCTACGAGCAGTACTTC. Protein: CASSYDSHQSSYEQYF.

This clone was observed a single time. V gene TRBV30 combines with J gene TRBJ1-6; tentative D call: TRBD1 (5 bases). The CDR3 length is 16 residues. With 2 bases removed from V and 7 bases from J, the gap between germline ends came to 18 bases. The germline V gene encodes CDR1 GTSNPN and CDR2 SVGIG (reference sequence). The CDR3, as DNA: TGTGCCTGGAGTACCCACTGGGACTCCTGGAATTCACCCCTCCACTTT. Residues: CAWSTHWDSWNSPLHF.

This clone was detected once. This chain uses TRBV6-5 with TRBJ2-1, with D uncertain. The CDR3 loop spans 11 amino acids. Trimming removed 2 bases from V and 7 bases from J, with 3 bases in between. The germline V gene has CDR1 MNHEY and CDR2 SVGAGI. The DNA for the CDR3 is TGTGCCAGCAGTTACGGGAATGAGCAGTTCTTC. Translating gives CASSYGNEQFF.

This chain uses TRBV2 with TRBJ1-2; 8 nucleotides line up with TRBD1. The trim removed 6 bases at V and 5 bases at J, leaving 8 bases unmatched. This CDR3 comprises 14 residues. CDR1 and CDR2 (germline): SNHLY, FYNNEI. CDR3 nucleotide sequence: TGTGCCAGCAGAGGCCCAACAGGGGGTTATGGCTACACCTTC. Encoded protein: CASRGPTGGYGYTF.

The chain uses TRBV4-1 and TRBJ1-1; TRBD1 matches at 7 bases. This CDR3 is built from 14 residues. Germline lookup yields CDR1 MGHRA and CDR2 YSYEKL. V was clipped by 3 bases and J by 5 bases; unmatched bases: 6. This CDR3 is CASSHPGQFTEAFF. For the CDR3, the DNA is TGCGCCAGCAGCCATCCGGGACAGTTTACTGAAGCTTTCTTT.

J is TRBJ1-1 and V is TRBV5-1; D not certain. Trimming cost V 1 base and J 3 bases, with 13 bases left between them. Germline V CDR1 and CDR2: SGHRS, YFSETQ. The length of the CDR3 is 15 residues. CDR3 sequence: CASSLSSGADTEAFF. The CDR3 coding sequence is TGCGCCAGCAGCTTGAGTTCGGGAGCGGACACTGAAGCTTTCTTT.

A few counts support this clone. The chain combines TRBV1 with TRBJ2-5; the table names TRBD2, a call not compared with the DNA. TRBV1 is assigned pseudogene status. The CDR3 has 19 amino acids. CDR3 residues: CTSSQERAGGGPVSETQYF. CDR3 nucleotides: TGCACCAGCAGCCAAGAAAGGGCTGGAGGCGGACCGGTATCGGAGACCCAGTACTTC.

This clone was detected only a few times. The chain combines TRBV21-1 with TRBJ1-3. TRBV21-1 constitutes a pseudogene. The CDR3 runs to 17 residues. The CDR3 DNA reads TGTGCCAGCAGCAAATGGGGCGGACTGAGCTCTGGAAACACCATATATTTT. Amino acids: CASSKWGGLSSGNTIYF.

This rearrangement joins TRBV19 to TRBJ2-1; D perhaps matches TRBD2 (6 bases). CDR3 length: 15 residues. Per germline, CDR1 LNHDA and CDR2 SQIVND (reference sequence). Trimming took 6 bases from V and 3 from J, leaving 15 bases between them. The CDR3 nucleotides are TGTGCCAGTAGAAAGGCTAGCGCCTTCTACAATGAGCAGTTCTTC. It yields the protein CASRKASAFYNEQFF.